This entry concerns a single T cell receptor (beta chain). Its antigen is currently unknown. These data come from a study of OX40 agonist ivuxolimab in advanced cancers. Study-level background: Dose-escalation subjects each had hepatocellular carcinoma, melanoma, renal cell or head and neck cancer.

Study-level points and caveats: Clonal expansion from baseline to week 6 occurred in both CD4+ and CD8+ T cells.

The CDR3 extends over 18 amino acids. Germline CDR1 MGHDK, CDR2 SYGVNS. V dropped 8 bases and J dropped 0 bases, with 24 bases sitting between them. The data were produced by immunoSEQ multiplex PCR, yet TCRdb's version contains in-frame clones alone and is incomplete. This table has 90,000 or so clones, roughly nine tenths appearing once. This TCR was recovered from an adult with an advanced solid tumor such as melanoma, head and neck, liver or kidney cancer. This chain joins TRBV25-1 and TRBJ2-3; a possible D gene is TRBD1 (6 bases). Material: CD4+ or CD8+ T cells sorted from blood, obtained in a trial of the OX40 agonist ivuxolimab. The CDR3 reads CASYGPPTGGSSTDTQYF. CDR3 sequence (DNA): TGTGCCAGCTACGGGCCCCCGACAGGCGGATCTAGCACAGATACGCAGTATTTT.